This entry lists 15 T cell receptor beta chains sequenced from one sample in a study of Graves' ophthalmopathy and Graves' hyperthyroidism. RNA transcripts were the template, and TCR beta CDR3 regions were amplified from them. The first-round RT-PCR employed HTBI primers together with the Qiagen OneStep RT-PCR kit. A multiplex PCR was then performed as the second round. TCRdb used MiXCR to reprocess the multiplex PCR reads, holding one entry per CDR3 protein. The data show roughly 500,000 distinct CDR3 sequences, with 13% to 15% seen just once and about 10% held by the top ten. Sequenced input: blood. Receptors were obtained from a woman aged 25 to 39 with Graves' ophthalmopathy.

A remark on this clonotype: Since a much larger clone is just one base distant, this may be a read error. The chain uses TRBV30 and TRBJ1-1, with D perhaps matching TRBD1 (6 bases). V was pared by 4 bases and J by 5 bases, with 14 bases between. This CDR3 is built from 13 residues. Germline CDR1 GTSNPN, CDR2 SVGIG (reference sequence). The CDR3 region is CAWTPGHRTEAFF. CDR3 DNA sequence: TGTGCCTGGACCCCGGGACACAGGACTGAAGCTTTCTTT.

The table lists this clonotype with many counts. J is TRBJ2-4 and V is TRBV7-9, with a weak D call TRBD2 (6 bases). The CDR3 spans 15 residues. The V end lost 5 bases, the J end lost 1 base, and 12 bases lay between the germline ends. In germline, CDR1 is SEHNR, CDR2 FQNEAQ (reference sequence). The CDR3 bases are TGTGCCAGCAGCCCCGGAGGGATGGCCAAAAACATTCAGTACTTC. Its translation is CASSPGGMAKNIQYF.

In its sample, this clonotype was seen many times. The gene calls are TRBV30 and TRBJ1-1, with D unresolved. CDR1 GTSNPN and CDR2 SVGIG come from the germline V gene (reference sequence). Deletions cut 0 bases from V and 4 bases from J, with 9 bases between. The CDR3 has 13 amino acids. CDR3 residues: CAWSVGLGTEAFF. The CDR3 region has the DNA TGTGCCTGGAGTGTGGGGTTGGGCACTGAAGCTTTCTTT.

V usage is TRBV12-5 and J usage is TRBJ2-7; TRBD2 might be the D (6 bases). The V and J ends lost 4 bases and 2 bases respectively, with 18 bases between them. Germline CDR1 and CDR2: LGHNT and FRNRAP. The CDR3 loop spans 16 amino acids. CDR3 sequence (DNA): TGTGCTAGTGGTTCTCCGGGCGAGCGGGCTACCTACGAGCAGTACTTC. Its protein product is CASGSPGERATYEQYF.

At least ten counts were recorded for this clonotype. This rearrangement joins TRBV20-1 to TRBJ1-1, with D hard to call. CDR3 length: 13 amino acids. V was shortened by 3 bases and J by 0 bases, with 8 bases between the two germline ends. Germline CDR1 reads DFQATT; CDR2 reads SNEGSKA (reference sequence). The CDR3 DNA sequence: TGCAGTGCTAGCGCCCAAGTGAACACTGAAGCTTTCTTT. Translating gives CSASAQVNTEAFF.

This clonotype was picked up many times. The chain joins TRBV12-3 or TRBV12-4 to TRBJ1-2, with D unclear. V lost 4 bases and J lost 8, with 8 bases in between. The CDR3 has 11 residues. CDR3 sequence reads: CASSSWEGYTF. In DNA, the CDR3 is TGTGCCAGCAGTTCGTGGGAAGGCTACACCTTC.

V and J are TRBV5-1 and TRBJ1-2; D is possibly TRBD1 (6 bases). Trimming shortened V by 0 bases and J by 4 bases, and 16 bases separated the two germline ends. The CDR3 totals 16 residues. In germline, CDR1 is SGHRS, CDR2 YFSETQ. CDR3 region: CASSLAVSQGGYGYTF. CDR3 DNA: TGCGCCAGCAGCTTGGCCGTGTCACAGGGAGGCTATGGCTACACCTTC.

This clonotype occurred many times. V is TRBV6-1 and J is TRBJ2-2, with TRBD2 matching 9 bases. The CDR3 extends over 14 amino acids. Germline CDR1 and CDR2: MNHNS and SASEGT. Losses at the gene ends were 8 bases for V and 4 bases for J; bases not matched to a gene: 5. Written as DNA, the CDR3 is TGTGCCAGCGCTAGCGGGGCGGGCACCGGGGAGCTGTTTTTT. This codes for CASASGAGTGELFF.

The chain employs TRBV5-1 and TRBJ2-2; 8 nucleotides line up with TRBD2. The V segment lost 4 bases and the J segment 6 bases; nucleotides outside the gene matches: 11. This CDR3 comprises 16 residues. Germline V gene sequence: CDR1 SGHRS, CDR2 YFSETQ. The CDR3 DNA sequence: TGCGCCAGCAGCCGACAAACACGGGAGGGGGCCGGGGAGCTGTTTTTT. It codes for CASSRQTREGAGELFF.

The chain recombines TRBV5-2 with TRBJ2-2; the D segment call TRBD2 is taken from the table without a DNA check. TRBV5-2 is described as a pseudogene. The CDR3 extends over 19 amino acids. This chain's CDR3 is CASKKSTSGGILNTGELFF. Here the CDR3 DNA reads TGTGCCAGCAAAAAATCGACTAGCGGGGGGATCCTAAACACCGGGGAGCTGTTTTTT.

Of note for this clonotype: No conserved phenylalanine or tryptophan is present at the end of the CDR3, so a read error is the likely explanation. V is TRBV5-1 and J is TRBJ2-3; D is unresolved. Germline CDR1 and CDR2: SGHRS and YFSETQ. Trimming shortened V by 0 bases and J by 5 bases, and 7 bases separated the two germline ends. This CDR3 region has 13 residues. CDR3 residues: CASSLAEKDTQYI. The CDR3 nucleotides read TGCGCCAGCAGCTTGGCCGAGAAAGATACGCAGTATATT.

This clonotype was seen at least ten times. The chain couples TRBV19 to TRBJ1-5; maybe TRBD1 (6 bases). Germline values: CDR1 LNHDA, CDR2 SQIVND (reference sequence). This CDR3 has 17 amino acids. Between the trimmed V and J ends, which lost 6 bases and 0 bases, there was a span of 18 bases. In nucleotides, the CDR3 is TGTGCCAGTAGAACCCTCCGGGACACACATAGCAATCAGCCCCAGCATTTT. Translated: CASRTLRDTHSNQPQHF.

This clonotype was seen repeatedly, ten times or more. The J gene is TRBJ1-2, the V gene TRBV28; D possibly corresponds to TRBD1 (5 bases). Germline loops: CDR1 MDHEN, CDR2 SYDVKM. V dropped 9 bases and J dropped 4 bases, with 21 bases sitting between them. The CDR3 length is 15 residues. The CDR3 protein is CARGPQLRQTYGYTF. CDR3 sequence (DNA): TGTGCCAGGGGACCACAACTAAGACAGACCTATGGCTACACCTTC.

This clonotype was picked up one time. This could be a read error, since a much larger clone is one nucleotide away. The CDR3 protein is CSAARGTSIGNQPQHF. The CDR3 nucleotides are TGCAGTGCTGCCCGGGGGACGTCCATAGGCAATCAGCCCCAGCATTTT. This chain links TRBV20-1 with TRBJ1-5; perhaps TRBD1 as D (5 bases). The CDR3 totals 16 residues. Germline CDR1 and CDR2: DFQATT and SNEGSKA (reference sequence). The V and J ends lost 5 bases and 2 bases respectively, with 19 bases between them.

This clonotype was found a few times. The CDR3: CAWRPGGKLSNQPQHF. The DNA for the CDR3 is TGTGCCTGGAGGCCCGGGGGAAAGCTTAGCAATCAGCCCCAGCATTTT. The chain links TRBV30 to TRBJ1-5; tentative D call: TRBD1 (5 bases). Per the germline V gene, CDR1 is GTSNPN and CDR2 is SVGIG (reference sequence). The CDR3 loop spans 16 amino acids. V was cut by 3 bases and J by 0 bases, with 15 bases left in between. Filled out from reference TRBV30 and TRBJ1-5, the complete variable domain reads SQTIHQWPATLVQPVGSPLSLECTVEGTSNPNLYWYRQAAGRGLQLLFYSVGIGQISSEVPQNLSASRPQDRQFILSSKKLLLSDSGFYLCAWRPGGKLSNQPQHFGDGTRLSIL.